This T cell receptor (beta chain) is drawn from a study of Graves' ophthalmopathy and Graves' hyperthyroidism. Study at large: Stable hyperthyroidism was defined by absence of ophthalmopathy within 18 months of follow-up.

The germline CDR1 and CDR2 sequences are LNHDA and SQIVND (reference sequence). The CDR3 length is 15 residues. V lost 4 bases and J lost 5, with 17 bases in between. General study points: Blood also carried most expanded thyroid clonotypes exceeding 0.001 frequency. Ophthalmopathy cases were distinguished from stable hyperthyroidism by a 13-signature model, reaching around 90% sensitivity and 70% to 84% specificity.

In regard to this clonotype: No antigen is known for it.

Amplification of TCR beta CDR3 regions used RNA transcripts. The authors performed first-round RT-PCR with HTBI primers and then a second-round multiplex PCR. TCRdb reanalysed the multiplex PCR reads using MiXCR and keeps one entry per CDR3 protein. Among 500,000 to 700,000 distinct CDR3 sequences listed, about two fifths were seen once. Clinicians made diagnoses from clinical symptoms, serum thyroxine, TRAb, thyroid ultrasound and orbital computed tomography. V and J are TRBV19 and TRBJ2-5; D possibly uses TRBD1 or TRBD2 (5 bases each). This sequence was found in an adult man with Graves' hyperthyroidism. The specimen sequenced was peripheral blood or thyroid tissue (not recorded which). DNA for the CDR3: TGTGCCAGTAGTACAGGGACGGGAAAGGGGGAGACCCAGTACTTC. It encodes CASSTGTGKGETQYF.